This TCR beta chain originates from a study of blood T cell repertoires in COVID-19. Study overall: Samples representing acute and convalescent COVID-19 were sourced from the United States, Italy and Spain. PBMCs, B-cell-depleted T cells, or T cells provided the cDNA or gDNA that made up the material.

Study processing details: How many nucleated cells were present was estimated from reference gene primer amplification. Produced via immunoSEQ multiplex PCR; TCRdb's table is partial and in-frame only. That table supplies the V and J calls and clone size; D and trimming were determined from the DNA. There are approximately 76,000 clones in the sample; 87% occur only once, and roughly 8.5% lies in the top ten. The clonotype originates from a man in his thirties or forties with acute or convalescent COVID-19. Sequencing used peripheral blood.

The CDR3 nucleotides read TGCGCCAGCAGCCTGGTAACAGGGACTAACTATGGCTACACCTTC. Translated: CASSLVTGTNYGYTF. The chain uses TRBV4-3 and TRBJ1-2; the D gene is possibly TRBD1 (6 bases). The ends were cut back, 4 bases at V and 0 bases at J, with 12 bases in the middle. The CDR3 consists of 15 residues. Germline CDR1 and CDR2: LGHNA and YSLEER.